The T cell receptor (beta chain) under discussion was sequenced for a study of regulatory T cells in long-lasting Graves disease. Findings and limits, study-wide: Those with persistent disease had in common more public clonotypes (roughly 3,000) than new patients (approximately 970). Blood alone, not thyroid tissue, was studied. Under persistent disease, TRBV28, TRBJ1-2 and TRBJ2-5 were used preferentially.

The table lists this clonotype with a few counts. Its antigen is as yet unknown. Time point defined: persistent/refractory GD, antithyroid drugs over 5 years with positive TRAb. RNA from PBMCs was the source of the TCR library. Assembly of TCR beta libraries relied on iRepertoire HTBI primers together with Arm-PCR of CDR3 regions. TCRdb ran MiXCR on the multiplex PCR reads and lists one entry per CDR3 protein. The table shows a few hundred thousand distinct CDR3 sequences, with approximately 21% occurring only once. This CDR3 contains 15 residues. Trimming shortened V by 2 bases and J by 7 bases, and 18 bases separated the two germline ends. Germline V gene sequence: CDR1 SGHKS, CDR2 YYEKEE (reference sequence).

The sample here was peripheral blood mononuclear cells (PBMCs), taken when the disease was refractory, from a patient treated with antithyroid drugs. The TCR sequence derives from a female donor with Graves disease. The V gene is TRBV5-5, the J gene TRBJ1-1, with D unclear. CDR3 in DNA: TGTGCCAGCAGCTTAGGCTCCAGGCCCGATTATGAAGCTTTCTTT. It is translated as CASSLGSRPDYEAFF.